Shown below are 10 T cell receptor beta chains from a single sample sequenced in a study of T cell responses to AZD1222 COVID-19 vaccine. Profiled with immunoSEQ multiplex PCR; TCRdb holds only in-frame clones, not every one. The data hold 95,000 to 110,000 clones, with about nine tenths observed a single time. This specimen was peripheral blood, taken on day 0 of AZD1222 vaccination. The receptors here all came from an adult in good health.

The chain recombines TRBV19 with TRBJ2-3; D possibly corresponds to TRBD2 (6 bases). CDR3 length: 16 residues. Trimming cost V 8 bases and J 2 bases, with 20 bases left between them. CDR1 is LNHDA, CDR2 SQIVND, per germline (reference sequence). The CDR3 region is CASSDFGGSYTDTQYF. DNA for the CDR3: TGTGCCAGTTCTGATTTTGGGGGGTCATACACAGATACGCAGTATTTT.

This clone was detected a few times. The rearrangement uses TRBV25-1 and TRBJ2-7, with 10 nucleotides matching TRBD1. CDR3 length: 15 amino acids. V lost 6 bases to trimming and J lost 0 bases; unmatched junction nucleotides: 5. Germline V gene lookup returns CDR1 MGHDK and CDR2 SYGVNS. The CDR3 coding sequence is TGTGCCAGCAGCGACCGGGACAGGGGCTCCTACGAGCAGTACTTC. It translates to CASSDRDRGSYEQYF.

In nucleotides, the CDR3 is TGTGCCACCAGTGACGGCAGGGTTAATGGCTACACCTTC. It encodes CATSDGRVNGYTF. The chain carries TRBV24-1 and TRBJ1-2, with TRBD1 as a possible D gene (5 bases). The germline V and J ends were trimmed by 4 bases and 6 bases, with 11 bases remaining between them. Germline V gene data show CDR1 as KGHDR and CDR2 as SFDVKD. The CDR3 contains 13 residues.

For the CDR3, the DNA is TGTGCCAGCAGCCAAGTAGCGGGAATGAACACCGGGGAGCTGTTTTTT. Its translation is CASSQVAGMNTGELFF. The rearrangement uses TRBV3-1 (or the pseudogene TRBV3-2) and TRBJ2-2, with TRBD2 matching 8 bases. The junction had 2 bases not matched to a gene; V was cut back by 1 base and J by 1 base. The germline V gene encodes CDR1 LGHDT and CDR2 YNNKEL (reference sequence). This CDR3 has 16 amino acids.

V gene TRBV12-5 combines with J gene TRBJ2-1, with TRBD2 identical over 8 bases. The CDR3 covers 16 residues. With 2 bases clipped from V and 9 bases from J, the junction kept 12 bases outside the gene matches. The germline V gene has CDR1 LGHNT and CDR2 FRNRAP. The CDR3 DNA reads as TGTGCTAGTGGTTTGAGATCCGGGGGGGCCTTAGTTGAGCAGTTCTTC. Residues: CASGLRSGGALVEQFF.

To note about this clone: At one end, the junction sequence differs from germline, possibly due to a read error. This chain connects TRBV5-5 to TRBJ1-2, with a weak D call TRBD1 (6 bases). The CDR3 totals 15 residues. Germline lookup yields CDR1 SGHKS and CDR2 YYEKEE (reference sequence). The CDR3 DNA follows: TGTGCCAGCAGCTTGGCAGCCCAGGGGATCTATGGCCACACCTTC. Protein product: CASSLAAQGIYGHTF.

This clone was recorded a few times. The chain is built from TRBV6-1 and TRBJ1-1; the D is unclear. CDR3 length: 13 amino acids. The ends were cut back, 2 bases at V and 1 base at J, with 5 bases in the middle. CDR1 and CDR2 (germline): MNHNS, SASEGT. CDR3 amino acids: CASSEIPNTEAFF. CDR3 coding DNA: TGTGCCAGCAGTGAAATACCGAACACTGAAGCTTTCTTT.

The V gene is TRBV10-3, the J gene TRBJ1-1; D remains ambiguous. The CDR3 sequence is 13 residues long. From germline, CDR1 is ENHRY and CDR2 SYGVKD. V shed 2 bases and J shed 8 bases, with 12 bases lying between them. The CDR3, as DNA: TGTGCCATCAGTGAGAGCCCGGGAAGAGAAGCTTTCTTT. Translating gives CAISESPGREAFF.

For the CDR3, the DNA is TGTGCCAGCAGCCTACAAACCGGGACGGCCTACGAGCAGTACTTC. It is translated as CASSLQTGTAYEQYF. The chain recombines TRBV11-2 with TRBJ2-7, with D perhaps TRBD1 or TRBD2 (5 bases each). CDR1 and CDR2 from the germline V gene are SGHAT and FQNNGV. V was pared by 5 bases and J by 2 bases, with 16 bases between. This CDR3 contains 15 residues.

This clone was picked up a small number of times. The J gene is TRBJ1-2, the V gene TRBV24-1; 7 nucleotides match TRBD1. There are 13 residues in the CDR3. CDR1 and CDR2 (germline): KGHDR, SFDVKD. Germline trimming cut 3 bases from V and 8 bases from J; bases unmatched to any gene: 5. CDR3 residues: CATSDDRADGYTF. CDR3 in DNA: TGTGCCACCAGTGATGACAGGGCAGACGGCTACACCTTC.